This T cell receptor beta chain was recovered during a study of blood T cell repertoires in COVID-19. Study-level background: Whether acute or convalescent, the COVID-19 samples came from the United States, Italy and Spain. Nucleic acid was either cDNA or gDNA, and it came from T cells, B-cell-depleted T cells, or PBMCs.

In the study's own analysis: Quantification of nucleated cells was approximated via reference gene primer amplification. Here immunoSEQ multiplex PCR was the method, and the copy in TCRdb shows in-frame clones only, minus some. V and J calls and clone size follow that table, whereas D and trimming were derived from the DNA. This sample has approximately 170,000 clones, with 83% found just once. Details on this clone: The same CDR3 is also encoded by other DNA sequences in this sample.

This CDR3 has 14 residues. Per the germline V gene, CDR1 is SGHRS and CDR2 is YFSETQ. Trimming stripped 3 bases from V and 2 bases from J, with 11 bases between. The rearrangement uses TRBV5-1 and TRBJ2-5, with D tentatively TRBD1 (6 bases). This clonotype originated in a woman of 80 years or more with acute or convalescent COVID-19. Sequencing used peripheral blood. The CDR3 coding sequence is TGCGCCAGCAGCTCCCCAGGGGTACAAGAGACCCAGTACTTC. This encodes CASSSPGVQETQYF.